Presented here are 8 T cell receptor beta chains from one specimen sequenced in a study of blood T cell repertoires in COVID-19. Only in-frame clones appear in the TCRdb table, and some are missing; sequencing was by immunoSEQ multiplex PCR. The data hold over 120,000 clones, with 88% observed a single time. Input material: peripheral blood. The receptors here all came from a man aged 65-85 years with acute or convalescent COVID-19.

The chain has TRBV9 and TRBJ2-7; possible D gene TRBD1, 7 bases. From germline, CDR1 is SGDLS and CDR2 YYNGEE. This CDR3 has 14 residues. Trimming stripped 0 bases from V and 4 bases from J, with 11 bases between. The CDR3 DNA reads TGTGCCAGCAGCGTAGACCCAGGGGGGTACGAGCAGTACTTC. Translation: CASSVDPGGYEQYF.

The CDR3, as DNA: TGCGCCAGCAGCGCTAGACAGGATTCCTACAATGAGCAGTTCTTC. Translated, it gives CASSARQDSYNEQFF. The chain links TRBV5-1 to TRBJ2-1; TRBD1 might be the D (6 bases). The CDR3 extends over 15 amino acids. From germline, CDR1 is SGHRS and CDR2 YFSETQ. Trimming pared 4 bases from V and 1 base from J, leaving 12 bases between.

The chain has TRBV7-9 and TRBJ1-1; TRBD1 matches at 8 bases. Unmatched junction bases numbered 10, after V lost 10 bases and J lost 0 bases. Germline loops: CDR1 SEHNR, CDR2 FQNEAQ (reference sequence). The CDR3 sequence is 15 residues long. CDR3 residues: CATLGQGAMNTEAFF. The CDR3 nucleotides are TGTGCCACCCTAGGACAGGGAGCCATGAACACTGAAGCTTTCTTT.

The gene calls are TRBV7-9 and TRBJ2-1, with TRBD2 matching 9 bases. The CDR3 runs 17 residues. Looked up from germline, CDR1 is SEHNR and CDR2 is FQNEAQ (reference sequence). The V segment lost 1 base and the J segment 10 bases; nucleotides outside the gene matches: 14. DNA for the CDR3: TGTGCCAGCAGCTTAGAGGGCGGGAGGGCCCCTACAATAGAGCAGTTCTTC. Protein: CASSLEGGRAPTIEQFF.

The CDR3 DNA reads TGCGCCAGCATCCGGACATCTCCGAACACCGGGGAGCTGTTTTTT. Protein sequence: CASIRTSPNTGELFF. The chain recombines TRBV5-1 with TRBJ2-2; the D gene is possibly TRBD1 (5 bases). Germline assignment: CDR1 SGHRS and CDR2 YFSETQ. The length of the CDR3 is 15 residues. Between the trimmed V and J ends, which lost 6 bases and 0 bases, there was a span of 12 bases.

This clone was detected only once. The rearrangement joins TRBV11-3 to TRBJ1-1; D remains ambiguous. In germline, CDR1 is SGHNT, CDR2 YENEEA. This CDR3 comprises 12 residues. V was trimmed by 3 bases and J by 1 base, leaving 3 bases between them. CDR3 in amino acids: CASSFGNTEAFF. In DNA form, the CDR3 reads TGTGCCAGCAGCTTCGGGAACACTGAAGCTTTCTTT.

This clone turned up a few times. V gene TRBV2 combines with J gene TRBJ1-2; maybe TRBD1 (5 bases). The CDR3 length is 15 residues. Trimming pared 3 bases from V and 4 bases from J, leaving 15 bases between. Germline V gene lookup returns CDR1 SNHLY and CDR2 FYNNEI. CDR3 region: CASSESRFQGYGYTF. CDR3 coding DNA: TGTGCCAGCAGTGAGTCCCGGTTTCAGGGCTATGGCTACACCTTC.

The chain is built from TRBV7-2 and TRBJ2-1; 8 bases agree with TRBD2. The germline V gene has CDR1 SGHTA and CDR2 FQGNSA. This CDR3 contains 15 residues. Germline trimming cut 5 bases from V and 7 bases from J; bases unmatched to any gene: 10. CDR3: CASSLTSDSTNEQFF. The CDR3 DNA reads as TGTGCCAGCAGCCTGACTAGCGACTCAACGAATGAGCAGTTCTTC.